The present TCR beta chain was sequenced within a study of blood T cell repertoires in COVID-19. About the research overall: The cDNA or gDNA used as material had been derived from T cells, B-cell-depleted T cells, or PBMCs.

As processed by the authors: It was from reference gene primer amplification that nucleated cell counts were estimated. This table comes from immunoSEQ multiplex PCR, and its TCRdb copy is limited to in-frame clones, with some not included. For V, J and clone size, that table is used; D and trimming come from the DNA. This table has more than 300,000 clones, around 88% appearing once. Seattle's enrolled individuals joined amid active infection and were then monitored longitudinally. The sequence was obtained from a woman younger than 45 with COVID-19, enrolled during active disease. The source material was peripheral blood.

CDR3 amino acids: CASSLGGHDEQFF. The DNA of the CDR3 is TGTGCCAGCAGCTTGGGGGGGCACGATGAGCAGTTCTTC. The chain recombines TRBV5-5 with TRBJ2-1, with D possibly matching TRBD1 (6 bases). This CDR3 has 13 residues. The germline V and J ends were trimmed by 0 bases and 8 bases, with 9 bases remaining between them. Germline V CDR1 and CDR2: SGHKS, YYEKEE (reference sequence).